Each of the 21 T cell receptor beta chains below was sequenced from the same sample in a study of cytomegalovirus exposure and HLA in healthy donors. PCR amplification relied on 60 Vbeta primers (plus 13 Jbeta primers). Using immunoSEQ multiplex PCR, the repertoire was profiled, and TCRdb retains in-frame clones only, with some absent. Among 50,000 or so clones listed, approximately 73% were seen once. Input material: PBMCs. These receptors all stem from a man younger than 35 in good health and CMV-seronegative.

This rearrangement joins TRBV14 to TRBJ1-2, with D maybe TRBD1 (5 bases). V was trimmed by 4 bases and J by 8 bases, leaving 11 bases between them. There are 12 residues in the CDR3. Per germline, CDR1 SGHDN and CDR2 FVKESK. Written as DNA, the CDR3 is TGTGCCAGCAGCCCGACAGATGGGGGCTACACCTTC. Encoded protein: CASSPTDGGYTF.

This rearrangement joins TRBV29-1 to TRBJ2-1; 11 nucleotides match TRBD2. Germline values: CDR1 SQVTM, CDR2 ANQGSEA. This CDR3 contains 15 residues. Trimming cost V 0 bases and J 12 bases; bases outside gene matches: 10. Here the CDR3 DNA reads TGCAGCGTTGAAGATCCGCTTACTAGCGGGAGAGGGCAGTTCTTC. As protein: CSVEDPLTSGRGQFF.

The V gene is TRBV4-1, the J gene TRBJ2-7, with TRBD2 as a possible D gene (6 bases). This CDR3 region has 14 residues. Germline assignment: CDR1 MGHRA and CDR2 YSYEKL. Trimming stripped 1 base from V and 2 bases from J, with 9 bases between. The CDR3 spells CASSQGEATYEQYF. The CDR3 nucleotides read TGCGCCAGCAGCCAAGGGGAGGCGACCTACGAGCAGTACTTC.

The chain recombines TRBV7-2 with TRBJ1-2; D remains unclear. The CDR3 spans 15 residues. The ends were cut back, 6 bases at V and 0 bases at J, with 14 bases in the middle. Germline V gene sequence: CDR1 SGHTA, CDR2 FQGNSA. CDR3: CASRTAGLTNYGYTF. CDR3 in DNA: TGTGCCAGCAGAACGGCGGGGTTAACTAACTATGGCTACACCTTC.

A note on this clone: This CDR3 is also generated by other DNA sequences in the sample. The V and J genes are TRBV7-9 and TRBJ1-2; 7 nucleotides align to TRBD1. Germline-derived CDR1 and CDR2 are SEHNR and FQNEAQ (reference sequence). The CDR3 extends over 14 amino acids. The V segment lost 1 base and the J segment 4 bases; nucleotides outside the gene matches: 3. CDR3 loop: CASSLDRGGYGYTF. Written as DNA, the CDR3 is TGTGCCAGCAGCTTAGACAGGGGAGGCTATGGCTACACCTTC.

The chain joins TRBV5-6 to TRBJ1-2; TRBD1 agrees at 9 bases. Germline CDR1 and CDR2: SGHDT and YYEEEE. V was pared by 3 bases and J by 4 bases, with 10 bases of the junction left unmatched. The CDR3 is made up of 16 amino acids. CDR3 in DNA: TGTGCCAGCAGCTCGAACAACAGGGGGCTCTCCTATGGCTACACCTTC. Protein sequence: CASSSNNRGLSYGYTF. The variable domain in full, with the rest retrieved from reference TRBV5-6 and TRBJ1-2, is DAGVTQSPTHLIKTRGQQVTLRCSPKSGHDTVSWYQQALGQGPQFIFQYYEEEERQRGNFPDRFSGHQFPNYSSELNVNALLLGDSALYLCASSSNNRGLSYGYTFGSGTRLTVV.

There are a few counts of this clone. The chain combines TRBV19 with TRBJ2-7; D unclear. Per germline, CDR1 LNHDA and CDR2 SQIVND (reference sequence). Trimming pared 3 bases from V and 1 base from J, leaving 10 bases between. CDR3 length equals 14 residues. CDR3 in amino acids: CASSMNGQSYEQYF. Written as DNA, the CDR3 is TGTGCCAGTAGTATGAATGGGCAGTCCTACGAGCAGTACTTC.

Only a few counts were recorded for this clone. The chain employs TRBV9 and TRBJ1-1, with 7 bases matching TRBD1. V gave up 3 bases and J gave up 4 bases; unmatched junction bases: 6. The germline V gene has CDR1 SGDLS and CDR2 YYNGEE. The CDR3 is 14 amino acids. The DNA for the CDR3 is TGTGCCAGCAGCGGGGCAGGGGGAGGCACTGAAGCTTTCTTT. It yields the protein CASSGAGGGTEAFF. Variable domain in full (rest from reference TRBV9 and TRBJ1-1): DSGVTQTPKHLITATGQRVTLRCSPRSGDLSVYWYQQSLDQGLQFLIQYYNGEERAKGNILERFSAQQFPDLHSELNLSSLELGDSALYFCASSGAGGGTEAFFGQGTRLTVV.

Turning to this clone: Given the absence of the conserved phenylalanine or tryptophan at the CDR3 end, a read error is likely. This chain uses TRBV29-1 with TRBJ1-2; D gene uncertain. The germline V gene encodes CDR1 SQVTM and CDR2 ANQGSEA. This CDR3 has 11 residues. CDR3: CSSKNNYGYTV. The CDR3 DNA is TGCAGTAGCAAAAACAACTATGGCTACACCGTC.

This rearrangement joins TRBV13 to TRBJ2-7, with 8 bases aligning to TRBD1. CDR1 is PRHDT, CDR2 FYEKMQ, per germline (reference sequence). V dropped 6 bases and J dropped 5; count of bases not matched to a gene: 6. This CDR3 has 13 residues. The CDR3 protein is CASRRQGTNEQYF. The CDR3 region has the DNA TGTGCCAGCAGGAGACAGGGGACAAACGAGCAGTACTTC.

CDR3 protein: CASSFVGVPGEQYF. The CDR3 nucleotides read TGTGCCAGCAGCTTTGTCGGGGTACCGGGGGAGCAGTACTTC. This chain connects TRBV5-6 to TRBJ2-7; possible D gene TRBD2, 5 bases. The CDR3 length is 14 residues. From germline, CDR1 is SGHDT and CDR2 YYEEEE. V was shortened by 2 bases and J by 7 bases, with 16 bases between the two germline ends.

The chain couples TRBV7-2 to TRBJ1-3; 10 bases are a match to TRBD1. The length of the CDR3 is 17 residues. V lost 4 bases, J lost 3 bases, and 9 bases stayed unmatched. The germline V gene has CDR1 SGHTA and CDR2 FQGNSA. CDR3 coding DNA: TGTGCCAGCAGCTACTGGACAGGGGGATTAAATGGAAACACCATATATTTT. Protein product: CASSYWTGGLNGNTIYF.

The V gene is TRBV28, the J gene TRBJ1-1; D gene uncertain. Per germline, CDR1 MDHEN and CDR2 SYDVKM. Trimming stripped 2 bases from V and 5 bases from J, with 9 bases between. The CDR3 loop spans 13 amino acids. The CDR3 DNA sequence: TGTGCCAGCAGTTTACGGGTTGGAACTGAAGCTTTCTTT. Translation gives CASSLRVGTEAFF.

The DNA for the CDR3 is TGTGCCAGCAGCTCTGGACATGGGCAGTTCTTC. Translating gives CASSSGHGQFF. The gene calls are TRBV7-3 and TRBJ2-1; D may be TRBD1 (5 bases). In germline, CDR1 is SGHTA, CDR2 FQGTGA. Trimming shortened V by 4 bases and J by 12 bases, and 10 bases separated the two germline ends. The CDR3 spans 11 residues.

The rearrangement joins TRBV5-1 to TRBJ2-2, with D maybe TRBD2 (5 bases). Germline V lookup: CDR1 SGHRS, CDR2 YFSETQ. The V gene lost 4 bases and the J gene lost 1 base, with 17 bases spanning the gap. This CDR3 has 17 amino acids. The DNA for the CDR3 is TGCGCCAGCAGCCTGATTCGGGCGGGTTTGAACACCGGGGAGCTGTTTTTT. Its translation: CASSLIRAGLNTGELFF.

The rearrangement uses TRBV27 and TRBJ2-7; D possibly corresponds to TRBD1 (5 bases). Germline CDR1 is MNHEY and CDR2 is SMNVEV (reference sequence). The CDR3 is 14 residues long. V was pared by 1 base and J by 2 bases, with 9 bases between. CDR3 sequence: CASSLFPRAYEQYF. CDR3 DNA sequence: TGTGCCAGCAGTTTATTTCCCAGGGCCTACGAGCAGTACTTC.

The V and J genes are TRBV30 and TRBJ1-2; tentative D call: TRBD1 (6 bases). Trimming stripped 3 bases from V and 2 bases from J, with 7 bases between. The CDR3 loop spans 12 amino acids. Germline loops: CDR1 GTSNPN, CDR2 SVGIG (reference sequence). The CDR3 DNA reads TGTGCCTGGAGCACAGGGAACTATGGCTACACCTTC. Residues: CAWSTGNYGYTF.

The table lists this clone with a few counts. V is TRBV11-3 and J is TRBJ2-7, with D tentatively TRBD2 (6 bases). This CDR3 region has 13 residues. Germline lookup yields CDR1 SGHNT and CDR2 YENEEA. Trimming pared 3 bases from V and 6 bases from J, leaving 12 bases between. The chain's CDR3 is CASSFRRGSEQYF. The CDR3 coding sequence is TGTGCCAGCAGCTTCCGGAGGGGATCCGAGCAGTACTTC.

The V call is TRBV28, the J call TRBJ1-2; no clear D. The V and J ends lost 10 bases and 7 bases respectively, with 22 bases between them. The germline V gene encodes CDR1 MDHEN and CDR2 SYDVKM. The CDR3 is 14 amino acids. The DNA for the CDR3 is TGTGCCATCACTACATCGGGAGCACCAACTGGCTACACCTTC. This gives the protein CAITTSGAPTGYTF.

This rearrangement joins TRBV6-1 to TRBJ1-5, with unresolved D. The germline V gene encodes CDR1 MNHNS and CDR2 SASEGT. CDR3 length equals 15 residues. Trimming left V 1 base short and J 1 base short, with 8 bases between. In DNA form, the CDR3 reads TGTGCCAGCAGTGAAGTCGGTCGCAGCAATCAGCCCCAGCATTTT. It encodes CASSEVGRSNQPQHF.

The chain is built from TRBV7-3 and TRBJ1-1; 10 nucleotides match TRBD1. Germline assignment: CDR1 SGHTA and CDR2 FQGTGA. The V and J ends lost 5 bases and 6 bases, in that order; junction bases with no gene match: 24. This CDR3 has 20 residues. The CDR3 here is CASSPKLGVPGQGPGAEAFF. CDR3 DNA sequence: TGTGCCAGCAGCCCCAAGCTTGGGGTCCCGGGACAGGGGCCGGGAGCTGAAGCTTTCTTT.